Listed here are 28 T cell receptor beta chains from one sample, sequenced in a study of blood T cells in healthy people across ages. A sample-barcoded 5' primer and a J-beta primer mix were used in a second PCR of roughly 7 to 12 cycles. TCRdb fed the 5' RACE reads into MiXCR, producing one record per CDR3 protein. Of 920,000 or so distinct CDR3 sequences listed, 45% were seen once; the top ten hold 15% to 20%. The material sequenced was blood. The receptors here all came from a woman aged 55-69 years in good health.

This clonotype came up many times. The chain uses TRBV12-3 or TRBV12-4 and TRBJ2-3; D tentatively fits TRBD1 or TRBD2 (5 bases each). The length of the CDR3 is 12 residues. Trimming left V 3 bases short and J 5 bases short, with 6 bases between. The CDR3 sequence is CASSFGGDTQYF. The CDR3 DNA is TGTGCCAGCAGTTTTGGGGGAGATACGCAGTATTTT.

This clonotype was recorded a few times. The V gene is TRBV20-1, the J gene TRBJ1-6, with TRBD1 matching 8 bases. This CDR3 is built from 15 residues. Germline V gives CDR1 DFQATT, CDR2 SNEGSKA (reference sequence). Trimming removed 3 bases from V and 8 bases from J; junction bases left unmatched: 9. For the CDR3, the DNA is TGCAGTGCTAGGGACAGGGTATTCTCCGATTCACCCCTCCACTTT. Residues: CSARDRVFSDSPLHF.

There are a few counts of this clonotype. The V call is TRBV7-9, the J call TRBJ1-2, with TRBD1 matching 7 bases. The CDR3 loop spans 14 amino acids. The V and J ends lost 5 bases and 5 bases, in that order; junction bases with no gene match: 8. The germline V gene has CDR1 SEHNR and CDR2 FQNEAQ (reference sequence). CDR3 nucleotide sequence: TGTGCCAGCAGCCCACCGACAGGGCAGTATGGCTACACCTTC. This translates into CASSPPTGQYGYTF.

The count of this clonotype is one. The chain is built from TRBV7-9 and TRBJ2-1, with D perhaps TRBD2 (5 bases). The J call may be mistaken, given a closer DNA end match to TRBJ2-7. The CDR3 runs to 14 residues. Germline loops: CDR1 SEHNR, CDR2 FQNEAQ (reference sequence). CDR3 in DNA: TGTGCCAGCAGCCAAACGGGATTTGACCACGAGCAGTACTTC. Protein: CASSQTGFDHEQYF.

The table lists this clonotype with a few counts. The chain employs TRBV3-1 and TRBJ2-4; D possibly uses TRBD1 or TRBD2 (5 bases each). Trimming removed 2 bases at V and 13 bases at J, with 12 bases between. CDR3 size: 12 residues. Germline V gives CDR1 LGHDT, CDR2 YNNKEL (reference sequence). CDR3 DNA sequence: TGTGCCAGCAGCCAACCGGTGGGGGAGCAGTACTTC. This gives the protein CASSQPVGEQYF.

The chain couples TRBV20-1 to TRBJ2-1; D unresolved. The V gene lost 2 bases and the J gene lost 10 bases, with 12 bases spanning the gap. Germline-derived CDR1 and CDR2 are DFQATT and SNEGSKA (reference sequence). The CDR3 is 12 amino acids. The CDR3 sequence is CSARQPSREQFF. The CDR3 DNA reads as TGCAGTGCTAGACAGCCTAGTCGGGAGCAGTTCTTC.

In its sample, this clonotype was seen a few times. V gene TRBV9 combines with J gene TRBJ2-3, with TRBD2 matching 7 bases. This CDR3 has 15 amino acids. CDR1 SGDLS and CDR2 YYNGEE come from the germline V gene. J was trimmed by 2 bases and V by 0 bases; bases with no gene match: 3. CDR3 nucleotide sequence: TGTGCCAGCAGCGTAGTGGGGGGGAACACAGATACGCAGTATTTT. Amino acids: CASSVVGGNTDTQYF.

CDR3 loop: CAWSVGESYEQYF. Written as DNA, the CDR3 is TGTGCCTGGAGTGTAGGAGAATCCTACGAGCAGTACTTC. J is TRBJ2-7 and V is TRBV30; D is unresolved. The V and J ends lost 0 bases and 1 base respectively, with 7 bases between them. This CDR3 has 13 residues. CDR1 is GTSNPN, CDR2 SVGIG, per germline (reference sequence).

This chain links TRBV20-1 with TRBJ2-7; 8 positions match TRBD1. After removal of 6 bases from V and 6 bases from J, the junction contained 7 bases not matched to a gene. The CDR3 runs 12 residues. The germline CDR1 and CDR2 sequences are DFQATT and SNEGSKA (reference sequence). The CDR3 DNA is TGCAGTGCCCGGGGACAGGTGGCCGAGCAGTACTTC. Translated, it gives CSARGQVAEQYF.

This clonotype came up a few times. The rearrangement uses TRBV4-1 and TRBJ1-5; D is undetermined. The CDR3 consists of 15 residues. Per the germline V gene, CDR1 is MGHRA and CDR2 is YSYEKL. V lost 0 bases, J lost 3 bases, and 9 bases lay in between. CDR3 sequence: CASSQDLLDNQPQHF. DNA for the CDR3: TGCGCCAGCAGCCAAGATCTTTTAGACAATCAGCCCCAGCATTTT.

This clonotype has just a few counts. It may be a read error: a sequence one base away is much more abundant. The CDR3 DNA reads as TGCAGCGTTGGGGACAGCTGGAACACTGAAGCTTTCTTT. It codes for CSVGDSWNTEAFF. The chain has TRBV29-1 and TRBJ1-1; 7 nucleotides align to TRBD1. The CDR3 sequence is 13 residues long. Looked up from germline, CDR1 is SQVTM and CDR2 is ANQGSEA. Trimming removed 4 bases from V and 1 base from J; junction bases left unmatched: 3. Complete variable domain (other parts from reference TRBV29-1 and TRBJ1-1): SAVISQKPSRDICQRGTSLTIQCQVDSQVTMMFWYRQQPGQSLTLIATANQGSEATYESGFVIDKFPISRPNLTFSTLTVSNMSPEDSSIYLCSVGDSWNTEAFFGQGTRLTVV.

This clonotype has a handful of counts. V is TRBV15 and J is TRBJ2-3; no clear D gene. The V gene lost 0 bases and the J gene lost 2 bases, with 6 bases spanning the gap. This CDR3 has 14 residues. Germline loops: CDR1 LNHNV, CDR2 YYDKDF (reference sequence). The DNA of the CDR3 is TGTGCCACCAGCAGAGAAGGGTTCACAGATACGCAGTATTTT. Translated: CATSREGFTDTQYF.

This sequence joins TRBV6-5 and TRBJ1-2; 8 bases match TRBD1. The CDR3 contains 14 residues. The J segment lost 6 bases and the V segment lost 2 bases, leaving 5 bases of the junction unmatched. Germline V gives CDR1 MNHEY, CDR2 SVGAGI. DNA for the CDR3: TGTGCCAGCAGTTACGGGACAGGAAGTCATGGCTACACCTTC. Translation gives CASSYGTGSHGYTF.

V and J are TRBV6-4 and TRBJ2-3; D is undetermined. Per the germline V gene, CDR1 is MRHNA and CDR2 is SNTAGT. Trimming pared 3 bases from V and 5 bases from J, leaving 18 bases between. The CDR3 consists of 16 residues. The CDR3 spells CASSDYSLSWGDTQYF. DNA of the CDR3: TGTGCCAGCAGTGATTATTCACTCTCCTGGGGAGATACGCAGTATTTT.

The table lists this clonotype with a few counts. V and J are TRBV3-1 and TRBJ2-7, with 13 bases fitting TRBD2. This CDR3 comprises 16 residues. Germline V gene sequence: CDR1 LGHDT, CDR2 YNNKEL (reference sequence). V dropped 4 bases and J dropped 4; count of bases not matched to a gene: 7. CDR3 region: CASSPKPGLAGYEQYF. CDR3 DNA: TGTGCCAGCAGCCCCAAACCGGGACTAGCGGGGTACGAGCAGTACTTC.

This chain joins TRBV2 and TRBJ1-4, with 8 bases that match TRBD1. Per the germline V gene, CDR1 is SNHLY and CDR2 is FYNNEI. The CDR3 extends over 14 amino acids. Trimming removed 4 bases from V and 3 bases from J; junction bases left unmatched: 1. The CDR3 bases are TGTGCCAGCAGTGTACAGGGGGCTAATGAAAAACTGTTTTTT. It specifies CASSVQGANEKLFF.

This clonotype was recorded at least ten times. V and J are TRBV27 and TRBJ2-5; D possibly corresponds to TRBD2 (5 bases). The V gene lost 6 bases and the J gene lost 1 base, with 12 bases spanning the gap. This CDR3 region has 14 residues. The germline gives CDR1 MNHEY, CDR2 SMNVEV (reference sequence). The DNA for the CDR3 is TGTGCCAGCAGCTTAAGAGGGCCCCAAGAGACCCAGTACTTC. This translates into CASSLRGPQETQYF.

The table lists this clonotype with a count of one. V usage is TRBV6-5 and J usage is TRBJ2-1; a weak D match, TRBD1 (5 bases). Trimming removed 0 bases from V and 8 bases from J, with 17 bases in between. Germline loops: CDR1 MNHEY, CDR2 SVGAGI. The CDR3 extends over 16 amino acids. The CDR3 coding sequence is TGTGCCAGCAGTTACTCGACTGGGGCAGGGATCTATGAGCAGTTCTTC. Its translation is CASSYSTGAGIYEQFF.

The V gene is TRBV20-1, the J gene TRBJ2-7; possible D gene TRBD2, 5 bases. This CDR3 has 12 residues. V lost 1 base to trimming and J lost 5 bases, with 9 bases between them. Per the germline V gene, CDR1 is DFQATT and CDR2 is SNEGSKA (reference sequence). CDR3 coding DNA: TGCAGTGCTAGAGTTGACGGGGACGAGCAGTACTTC. This encodes CSARVDGDEQYF.

The CDR3 is CASTHGVSYNEQFF. In DNA, the CDR3 is TGTGCCAGCACCCACGGAGTGTCCTACAATGAGCAGTTCTTC. The chain combines TRBV9 with TRBJ2-1; D is unclear. V gave up 6 bases and J gave up 1 base, with 11 bases separating them. The germline gives CDR1 SGDLS, CDR2 YYNGEE. CDR3 length equals 14 residues.

The chain uses TRBV20-1 and TRBJ2-1, with 10 bases that match TRBD2. This CDR3 comprises 17 residues. Germline loops: CDR1 DFQATT, CDR2 SNEGSKA (reference sequence). V shed 3 bases and J 3 bases; nucleotides not matched to a gene: 11. The CDR3 protein is CSARGPSGSRGYNEQFF. The CDR3 nucleotides are TGCAGTGCTAGGGGGCCTAGCGGGAGTCGGGGCTACAATGAGCAGTTCTTC.

DNA of the CDR3: TGTGCCAGCAGCTTGGGGACTAGCGGGACGAAGGACGAGCAGTACTTC. The encoded protein is CASSLGTSGTKDEQYF. The chain carries TRBV5-6 and TRBJ2-4; 12 bases match TRBD2. The J call is doubtful: the DNA matches TRBJ2-7 better. This CDR3 has 16 residues. Germline V gene data show CDR1 as SGHDT and CDR2 as YYEEEE.

This clonotype came up a few times. The CDR3: CAWSPGTDTQYF. The CDR3 DNA is TGTGCCTGGAGTCCCGGCACAGATACGCAGTATTTT. V is TRBV30 and J is TRBJ2-3; D is uncertain. Germline CDR1 GTSNPN, CDR2 SVGIG (reference sequence). Trimming removed 2 bases from V and 1 base from J, with 4 bases in between. CDR3 length: 12 residues.

A few counts support this clonotype. This sequence joins TRBV20-1 and TRBJ1-2; D gene ambiguous. CDR3 length: 12 amino acids. Trimming took off 5 bases at V and 8 bases at J, with 15 bases between the two ends. Germline values: CDR1 DFQATT, CDR2 SNEGSKA (reference sequence). The CDR3 sequence is CSAAERIRGYTF. In DNA form, the CDR3 reads TGCAGTGCTGCTGAACGGATAAGGGGCTACACCTTC.

This sequence joins TRBV28 and TRBJ2-3; the match to TRBD1 covers 8 bases. The CDR3 length is 14 residues. J gave up 5 bases and V 6 bases, and 7 bases lay outside the gene matches. Germline CDR1 and CDR2: MDHEN and SYDVKM. CDR3 nucleotide sequence: TGTGCCAGCAGCCCGGACAGGGTTGTAGATACGCAGTATTTT. Amino acids: CASSPDRVVDTQYF.

The J gene is TRBJ1-2, the V gene TRBV28; 7 bases fit TRBD1. V lost 6 bases and J lost 8; bases outside the gene matches: 6. Germline CDR1 reads MDHEN; CDR2 reads SYDVKM. This CDR3 contains 12 residues. The CDR3 DNA follows: TGTGCCAGCAGGGACACAGGGGCCGGCTACACCTTC. It is translated as CASRDTGAGYTF.

The sample holds a few counts of this clonotype. The chain combines TRBV5-1 with TRBJ2-5; either TRBD1 or TRBD2 may fit D (5 bases each). The germline V and J ends were trimmed by 4 bases and 4 bases, with 17 bases remaining between them. Germline assignment: CDR1 SGHRS and CDR2 YFSETQ. The CDR3 runs to 15 residues. The CDR3 region has the DNA TGCGCCAGCAGCCCGGGGACCGCGGGCAGAGAGACCCAGTACTTC. This encodes CASSPGTAGRETQYF. The full variable domain, in which reference TRBV5-1 and TRBJ2-5 provide the parts outside the CDR3, is KAGVTQTPRYLIKTRGQQVTLSCSPISGHRSVSWYQQTPGQGLQFLFEYFSETQRNKGNFPGRFSGRQFSNSRSEMNVSTLELGDSALYLCASSPGTAGRETQYFGPGTRLLVL.

The chain employs TRBV12-3 or TRBV12-4 and TRBJ2-1, with D uncertain. The J call is uncertain, as TRBJ2-7 better fits the DNA end. This CDR3 is built from 14 residues. The CDR3 is CASSPRFSYNEQYF. DNA of the CDR3: TGTGCCAGCAGCCCCCGGTTCTCCTACAATGAGCAGTACTTC.